Described below is a single T cell receptor beta chain sequence and its context. Its antigen is still unknown. This sample was taken from a study of shared clonotypes between healthy human individuals. In germline, CDR1 is SGHKS, CDR2 YYEKEE (reference sequence). Trimming pared 2 bases from V and 4 bases from J, leaving 16 bases between. CDR3 length equals 16 residues. Healthy HIV-negative adults with no recent acute infections or vaccinations were recruited as donors. The study's findings and limits: Generation of non-shared clonotypes was less probable than generation of clonotypes shared by all four donors. Genetic and exposure-history diversity was limited by the small donor number.

TCRdb's table, derived via immunoSEQ multiplex PCR, lists solely in-frame clones and lacks some. The sample lists millions of clones; approximately 95% were seen once. This sequence originates from a man aged 18-30 years in good health. Some clones in this sample may be carry-over from other donors' samples. Sequences were obtained from naive CD4+ T cells from PBMCs. Subset defined: CD45RA+ positively selected. The rearrangement links TRBV5-5 to TRBJ1-5, with a weak D call TRBD1 (6 bases). CDR3 nucleotides: TGTGCCAGCAGCTTTTTTGGACAGACAATTAATCAGCCCCAGCATTTT. This sequence encodes CASSFFGQTINQPQHF.